Detailed here is one T cell receptor (beta chain). The antigen is not known. A clone one base away is much larger, so this may be a read error. These data come from a study of CD8+CD57+ T cells in acquired aplastic anemia. About the research overall: The study obtained an average of approximately 3 ug of DNA from sorted CD4+ and CD8+ cells. Healthy-donor CD4+ cells averaged about 11 million reads.

Findings of the study overall: The study found no significant CD8+ Simpson's diversity difference between patients and controls. Both patients and controls carried the same twenty-nine CD8+ CDR3 sequences.

Profiles of TCR beta VDJ and CDR3 were generated from a genomic DNA template. TCRdb itself ran the reads through MiXCR, one entry per CDR3 protein. The data show just over 400,000 distinct CDR3 sequences, 60% to 80% seen once. The germline CDR1 and CDR2 sequences are MNHNS and SASEGT. V lost 5 bases, J lost 4 bases, and 5 bases stayed unmatched. The CDR3 extends over 15 amino acids. The origin of this receptor is a human donor in good health, serving as a control. The V and J genes are TRBV6-1 and TRBJ2-1; TRBD2 aligns across 10 bases. Sample: sorted CD4+, CD8+, or CD8+CD57+ T cells (not recorded which) from PBMCs. CDR3 sequence: CASSKGSGGYNEQFF. CDR3 in DNA: TGTGCCAGCAGTAAAGGTAGCGGGGGGTACAATGAGCAGTTCTTC.